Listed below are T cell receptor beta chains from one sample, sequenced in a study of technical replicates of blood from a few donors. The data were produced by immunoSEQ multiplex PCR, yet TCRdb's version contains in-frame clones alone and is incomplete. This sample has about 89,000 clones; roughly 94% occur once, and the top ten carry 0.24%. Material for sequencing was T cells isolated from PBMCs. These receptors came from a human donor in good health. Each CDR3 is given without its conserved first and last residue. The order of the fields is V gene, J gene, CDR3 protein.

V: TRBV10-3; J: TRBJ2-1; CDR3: AISESISGGSEQF
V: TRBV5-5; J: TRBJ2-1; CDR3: ASSSTGEVNEQF
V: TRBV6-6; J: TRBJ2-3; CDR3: ASTGAQTADTQY
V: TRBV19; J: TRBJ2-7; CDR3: ASSESTGYAYEQY
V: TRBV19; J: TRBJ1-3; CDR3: ASSMSGQGIGPGNTIY
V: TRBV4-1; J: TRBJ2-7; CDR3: ASSPTGSHEQY
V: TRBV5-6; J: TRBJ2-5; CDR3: ASSPDGLSAQY
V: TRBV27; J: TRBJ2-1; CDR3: ASRTEAARRNEQF
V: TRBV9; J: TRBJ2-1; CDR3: ASSPSGGDYNEQF
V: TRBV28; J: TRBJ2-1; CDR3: ASSFALNEQF
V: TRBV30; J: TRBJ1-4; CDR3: AWDRGYGSVEKLF
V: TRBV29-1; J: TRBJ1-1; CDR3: SVAAGGVMAF
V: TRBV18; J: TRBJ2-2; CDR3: ASSLEAARNTGELF
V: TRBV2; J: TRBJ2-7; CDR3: ASSLLAGKYEQY
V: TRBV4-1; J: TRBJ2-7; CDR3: ASSQPGYEQY
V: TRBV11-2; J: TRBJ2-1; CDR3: ASSFQRRGREGLSPEQF
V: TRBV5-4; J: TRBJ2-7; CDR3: ARNQPGLAEQYEQY
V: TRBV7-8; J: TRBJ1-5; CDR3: ASSLAGQPQH
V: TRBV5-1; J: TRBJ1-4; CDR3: ASTSGRDEKLF
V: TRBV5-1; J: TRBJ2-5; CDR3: ASSLGHGLAGDGETQY
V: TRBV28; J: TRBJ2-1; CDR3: ASSPLRGNEQF
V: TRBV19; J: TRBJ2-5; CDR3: ASWPGQGAPTAETQY
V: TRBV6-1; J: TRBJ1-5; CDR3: ASSEMGGGNQPQH
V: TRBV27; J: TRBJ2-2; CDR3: ASSPLYISGRSNTGELF
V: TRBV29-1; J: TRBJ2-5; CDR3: SVGGFLTKETQY
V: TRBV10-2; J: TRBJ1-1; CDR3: ASSAASGEAF
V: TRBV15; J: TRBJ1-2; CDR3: ATSPGQSNYGYT
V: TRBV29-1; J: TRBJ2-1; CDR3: SVGPDDGVFYNEQF
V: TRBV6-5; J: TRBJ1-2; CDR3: ASSYARGVNYGYT